This T cell receptor (beta chain) was sequenced for a study of cytomegalovirus exposure and HLA in healthy donors. Study as a whole: Roughly 180 million T cells yielded 100 million to 130 million unique TCR beta sequences, as an earlier analysis found. Membership in the Caucasian-associated ancestry cluster was found for 81% of approximately 430 genotyped donors.

It was with 60 Vbeta and 13 Jbeta primers that the PCR ran. The repertoire was sequenced with immunoSEQ multiplex PCR; TCRdb's copy has only in-frame clones and lacks some. The repertoire consists of tens of thousands of clones, with just under 70% occurring once and the leading ten covering about 15%. The CDR3 totals 16 residues. Germline-derived CDR1 and CDR2 are SGHTA and FQGNSA. The V and J ends lost 2 bases and 3 bases, in that order; junction bases with no gene match: 8. The sequencing sample was made of PBMCs. This chain links TRBV7-2 with TRBJ2-7; 9 bases fit TRBD1. The sequence was obtained from a woman aged 50 to 65 in good health and CMV-seropositive. The CDR3 sequence is CASSLSAGQGLYEQYF. In DNA form, the CDR3 reads TGTGCCAGCAGCTTAAGTGCCGGACAGGGGCTCTACGAGCAGTACTTC.